A single sample gave rise to the 7 T cell receptor beta chains below, sequenced in a study of blood T cells in healthy people across ages. The second PCR ran about 7 to 12 cycles with a sample-barcoded 5' primer and J-beta primers. TCRdb used MiXCR to reprocess the 5' RACE reads, holding one entry per CDR3 protein. The sample lists over 450,000 distinct CDR3 sequences, around 24% occurring once. These data were also filed under a second study, of T cells of mothers and their children.

The sample taken for sequencing was blood. These receptors all come from a boy aged 5-17 years in good health.

This clonotype has a count of ten or more. The J gene is TRBJ1-1, the V gene TRBV4-3; unclear D gene. The germline gives CDR1 LGHNA, CDR2 YSLEER. With 1 base removed from V and 0 bases from J, the gap between germline ends came to 12 bases. This CDR3 spans 16 amino acids. This CDR3 reads CASSQGLMGMNTEAFF. CDR3 in DNA: TGCGCCAGCAGCCAAGGATTGATGGGCATGAACACTGAAGCTTTCTTT.

The chain couples TRBV3-1 to TRBJ2-2; no reliable D call. The CDR3 runs 15 residues. Deletions cut 1 base from V and 4 bases from J, with 10 bases between. CDR1 LGHDT and CDR2 YNNKEL come from the germline V gene (reference sequence). The CDR3, as DNA: TGTGCCAGCAGCCAAGGGGGATCGGTCACCGGGGAGCTGTTTTTT. It specifies CASSQGGSVTGELFF.

This clonotype came up a few times. This chain uses TRBV4-1 with TRBJ2-2; no clear D gene. The length of the CDR3 is 15 residues. Trimming left V 2 bases short and J 6 bases short, with 13 bases between. Germline loops: CDR1 MGHRA, CDR2 YSYEKL. As DNA, the CDR3 is TGCGCCAGCAGCCAACCCAGGAGTCCAGCCGGGGAGCTGTTTTTT. This translates into CASSQPRSPAGELFF.

The genes are TRBV6-6 and TRBJ1-1; D gene ambiguous. The CDR3 consists of 15 residues. Germline V lookup: CDR1 MNHNY, CDR2 SVGAGI (reference sequence). Trimming removed 2 bases at V and 6 bases at J, with 16 bases between. CDR3: CASSYTMGKVSEAFF. The CDR3 DNA is TGTGCCAGCAGTTACACCATGGGGAAAGTATCTGAAGCTTTCTTT.

The chain couples TRBV12-3 or TRBV12-4 to TRBJ1-4; 8 bases match TRBD1. The ends lost 5 bases at V and 0 bases at J; junction bases unmatched: 11. This CDR3 is built from 18 residues. CDR3 coding DNA: TGTGCCAGCAGTCCAAACTTCGACAGGGGAGCAACTAATGAAAAACTGTTTTTT. As protein: CASSPNFDRGATNEKLFF.

The J gene is TRBJ2-3, the V gene TRBV29-1; 11 bases match TRBD2. V lost 7 bases and J lost 4; bases outside the gene matches: 16. CDR1 SQVTM and CDR2 ANQGSEA come from the germline V gene. CDR3 length equals 17 residues. The CDR3 loop reads CSGQLAGAPKKPDTQYF. The CDR3 DNA sequence: TGCAGCGGCCAACTAGCGGGGGCCCCCAAAAAACCAGATACGCAGTATTTT.

This rearrangement joins TRBV25-1 to TRBJ1-4; TRBD1 matches 7 bases. CDR3 length: 14 residues. The trim removed 8 bases at V and 4 bases at J, leaving 7 bases unmatched. Germline V gene data show CDR1 as MGHDK and CDR2 as SYGVNS. CDR3 loop: CASARTGLNEKLFF. As DNA, the CDR3 is TGTGCCAGCGCCCGGACAGGACTTAATGAAAAACTGTTTTTT.